Listed here are 13 T cell receptor beta chains from one sample, sequenced in a study of shared clonotypes between healthy human individuals. Measured with immunoSEQ multiplex PCR; TCRdb has only the in-frame clones, and not every one. The sample has about half a million clones, around 80% seen once. Input material: PBMCs. The origin of the receptors is a woman in her 40s in good health. Some clones in this sample may be carry-over from other donors' samples.

The CDR3 coding sequence is TGTGCCAGCAGTTTTCCGGCGGGGGCTGGTTTCGGGTCATCTGGGGCCAACGTCCTGACTTTC. It is translated as CASSFPAGAGFGSSGANVLTF. The rearrangement links TRBV28 to TRBJ2-6; perhaps TRBD2 as D (7 bases). Trimming took off 3 bases at V and 1 base at J, with 25 bases between the two ends. CDR3 length: 21 residues. From germline, CDR1 is MDHEN and CDR2 SYDVKM. The full variable domain, its missing parts supplied by reference TRBV28 and TRBJ2-6, is DVKVTQSSRYLVKRTGEKVFLECVQDMDHENMFWYRQDPGLGLRLIYFSYDVKMKEKGDIPEGYSVSREKKERFSLILESASTNQTSMYLCASSFPAGAGFGSSGANVLTFGAGSRLTVL.

The rearrangement links TRBV19 to TRBJ2-7; 7 bases match TRBD2. The J segment lost 0 bases and the V segment lost 5 bases, leaving 4 bases of the junction unmatched. CDR3 length equals 14 residues. From germline, CDR1 is LNHDA and CDR2 SQIVND (reference sequence). CDR3: CASSYSSGSYEQYF. CDR3 coding DNA: TGTGCCAGTAGTTACTCTAGCGGCTCCTACGAGCAGTACTTC.

V is TRBV15 and J is TRBJ2-3; D perhaps matches TRBD2 (5 bases). Germline values: CDR1 LNHNV, CDR2 YYDKDF (reference sequence). This CDR3 has 12 amino acids. With 4 bases removed from V and 7 bases from J, the gap between germline ends came to 9 bases. The CDR3 loop is CATSNERYTQYF. The DNA of the CDR3 is TGTGCCACCAGCAATGAGCGGTATACGCAGTATTTT.

The CDR3 reads CAIKDDGDRYEQYF. DNA for the CDR3: TGTGCCATCAAAGATGATGGGGATCGGTACGAGCAGTACTTC. This chain connects TRBV10-3 to TRBJ2-7, with D unclear. The germline V and J ends were trimmed by 7 bases and 4 bases, with 17 bases remaining between them. Germline V CDR1 and CDR2: ENHRY, SYGVKD. The CDR3 is made up of 14 amino acids.

This clone was counted only a few times. The chain recombines TRBV7-2 with TRBJ2-5; no clear D. CDR1 SGHTA and CDR2 FQGNSA come from the germline V gene. Trimming shortened V by 0 bases and J by 1 base, and 9 bases separated the two germline ends. The CDR3 totals 15 residues. In nucleotides, the CDR3 is TGTGCCAGCAGCTTAGCGGCCAGCCGCCAAGAGACCCAGTACTTC. Its translation: CASSLAASRQETQYF. Together with reference TRBV7-2 and TRBJ2-5, the CDR3 gives the full variable domain: GAGVSQSPSNKVTEKGKDVELRCDPISGHTALYWYRQSLGQGLEFLIYFQGNSAPDKSGLPSDRFSAERTGGSVSTLTIQRTQQEDSAVYLCASSLAASRQETQYFGPGTRLLVL.

This clone was picked up one time. The genes are TRBV6-6 and TRBJ1-1; D unclear. Germline CDR1 reads MNHNY; CDR2 reads SVGAGI (reference sequence). V lost 0 bases and J 6 bases, leaving 11 bases between the germline ends. The CDR3 spans 14 residues. Written as DNA, the CDR3 is TGTGCCAGCAGTTACTCGAGTAGCTACCCTGAAGCTTTCTTT. Translated, it gives CASSYSSSYPEAFF.

V gene TRBV4-2 combines with J gene TRBJ2-1; TRBD2 agrees at 8 bases. Germline loops: CDR1 LGHNA, CDR2 YNFKEQ. The CDR3 totals 15 residues. Germline trimming cut 4 bases from V and 8 bases from J; bases unmatched to any gene: 10. The CDR3 loop reads CASSLKREWADEQFF. The CDR3 nucleotides are TGTGCCAGCAGCCTGAAGCGGGAGTGGGCGGATGAGCAGTTCTTC.

V usage is TRBV10-3 and J usage is TRBJ1-1; D gene unclear. Germline values: CDR1 ENHRY, CDR2 SYGVKD. The CDR3 has 13 amino acids. Trimming took off 8 bases at V and 1 base at J, with 11 bases between the two ends. CDR3 nucleotides: TGTGCCATCTCCCTCTGGACGAACACTGAAGCTTTCTTT. Protein sequence: CAISLWTNTEAFF.

As concerns this clone: A far larger clone is only one base removed, so a read error is likely. The sample has other DNA sequences that encode this CDR3 too. The chain employs TRBV7-7 and TRBJ2-7, with D possibly being TRBD1 (6 bases). The CDR3 sequence is 14 residues long. CDR1 SSHAT and CDR2 FNYEAQ come from the germline V gene (reference sequence). The CDR3 nucleotides read TGTGCTAGCAGCTCGGGGCAGGGGTCCTACGAGCAGTACTTC. Amino acids: CASSSGQGSYEQYF.

In DNA form, the CDR3 reads TGCGCCAGCAGCTTCCGGCGGGGACTAGCGGGAATATTCGATCAGTTCTTC. Translated, it gives CASSFRRGLAGIFDQFF. V usage is TRBV5-1 and J usage is TRBJ2-1, with 13 bases fitting TRBD2. Germline V gene data show CDR1 as SGHRS and CDR2 as YFSETQ. V trimming: 2 bases; J trimming: 13 bases; junction bases outside the gene matches: 15. The CDR3 runs 17 residues.

This clone was detected only once. The rearrangement links TRBV10-3 to TRBJ1-1, with TRBD1 identical over 9 bases. This CDR3 is built from 13 residues. The V gene's germline CDR1 is ENHRY and CDR2 SYGVKD. V gave up 10 bases and J gave up 4 bases; unmatched junction bases: 7. The CDR3 DNA sequence: TGTGCCACAATACAGGGGGCGAGCACTGAAGCTTTCTTT. It specifies CATIQGASTEAFF.

The chain employs TRBV27 and TRBJ2-1, with no clear D. With 1 base removed from V and 7 bases from J, the gap between germline ends came to 8 bases. Germline V gene lookup returns CDR1 MNHEY and CDR2 SMNVEV (reference sequence). This CDR3 has 13 residues. This CDR3 reads CASSLYLGNEQFF. The DNA of the CDR3 is TGTGCCAGCAGTTTATATTTGGGAAATGAGCAGTTCTTC.

The rearrangement links TRBV7-9 to TRBJ2-7; TRBD1 aligns across 7 bases. Germline V gene sequence: CDR1 SEHNR, CDR2 FQNEAQ (reference sequence). The CDR3 loop spans 15 amino acids. Unmatched junction bases numbered 7, after V lost 1 base and J lost 4 bases. CDR3 in DNA: TGTGCCAGCAGCTTAGGGCACAGGGGTTCGTACGAGCAGTACTTC. Translated: CASSLGHRGSYEQYF.